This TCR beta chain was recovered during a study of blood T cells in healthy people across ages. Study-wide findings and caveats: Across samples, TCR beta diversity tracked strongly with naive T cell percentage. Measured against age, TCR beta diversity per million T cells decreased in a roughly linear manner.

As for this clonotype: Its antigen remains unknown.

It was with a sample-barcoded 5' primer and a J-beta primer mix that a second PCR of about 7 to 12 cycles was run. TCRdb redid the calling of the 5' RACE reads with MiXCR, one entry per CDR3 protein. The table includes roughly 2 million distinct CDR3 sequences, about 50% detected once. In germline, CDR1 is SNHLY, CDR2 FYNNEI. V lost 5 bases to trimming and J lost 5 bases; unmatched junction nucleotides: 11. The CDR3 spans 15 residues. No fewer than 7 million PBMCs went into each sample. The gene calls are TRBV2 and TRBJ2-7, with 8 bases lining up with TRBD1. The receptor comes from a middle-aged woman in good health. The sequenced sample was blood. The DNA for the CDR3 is TGTGCCAGCAGTCTCACCGGACAGGGTGACGACGAGCAGTACTTC. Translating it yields CASSLTGQGDDEQYF. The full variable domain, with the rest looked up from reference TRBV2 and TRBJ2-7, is EPEVTQTPSHQVTQMGQEVILRCVPISNHLYFYWYRQILGQKVEFLVSFYNNEISEKSEIFDDQFSVERPDGSNFTLKIRSTKLEDSAMYFCASSLTGQGDDEQYFGPGTRLTVT.